This T cell receptor (beta chain) was recovered during a study of spatial heterogeneity in lung cancer (dated by TCRdb to the late 2010s). Study-wide context: Beta-chain transcripts were consistently detected in greater numbers than alpha-chain transcripts, which likely reflected higher beta-chain transcript abundance. In tumor regions, TCR transcript counts showed a strong correlation with a T cell transcriptional module score from matched bulk RNA-seq. In the raw uncorrected reads, each unique combination of TCR and UMI appeared on average more than ten times. The study quantitatively compared TCR alpha and beta repertoires across multiple tumor regions, matched nontumor lung and blood in non-small cell lung cancer. The study linked features of the TCR repertoire to counts of nonsynonymous mutations, which were determined by whole-exome sequencing of tumor tissue. Both alpha and beta chains were TCR-sequenced in 200 to 250 tumor regions, 64 matched nontumor lung samples and roughly 50 PBMC samples obtained at surgery.

Broader findings and caveats from the paper: Estimated TCR-seq coverage of tumor T cells was only 5.5% to 8% for alpha chains and around 13% for beta chains. A correlation was observed between the number of expanded intratumoral alpha and beta TCRs and the tumor nonsynonymous mutation count. Counts of ubiquitous and regional expanded TCRs were found to correlate with counts of ubiquitous and regional nonsynonymous mutations, respectively. Additional single-cell paired TCR alpha and beta sequencing was considered necessary to confirm, at a functional level, the hypothesis that regional TCRs recognize regional mutations.

This clonotype has at least ten counts. Which antigen it targets is not known. No clone much larger than this one lies a single base away; base qualities are absent. Spanning cysteine to phenylalanine, the CDR3 consists of 16 amino acids. The entry retains the CDR3 DNA only, 48 bases that are in frame from base 1. V was cut back by 0 bases and J by 3 bases, leaving a gap of 15 bases between them. According to the germline V gene, CDR1 reads SGHDN and CDR2 reads FVKESK. Receptors were amplified or captured by 5' RACE. Sequenced using a NextSeq 500. In the TCR library protocol, a unique molecular identifier was attached to each TCR cDNA molecule so that PCR and sequencing errors could be corrected. On the study's bioinformatics: TCR identification, UMI-based error correction and CDR3 extraction were all carried out with Decombinator tools. Expanded TCRs were defined as those above a frequency of 2 per 1,000, corresponding to the top 1% of the tumor frequency distribution. Expanded tumor TCRs statistically deemed absent (corrected P<0.05) from at least one tumor region were classed as regional, and all other expanded tumor TCRs were classed as ubiquitous. Rényi diversity was computed with the R vegan package after subsampling each repertoire 100 times to 5,000 TCRs. To build CDR3 similarity networks, amino acid triplet string-kernel similarity was used, and CDR3s were connected when their pairwise similarity was above 0.82. TCRdb reprocessing: public reads trimmed at Q25 with fastp, clones called with MiXCR, in-frame beta chains kept. Each CDR3 protein gets just one entry, which takes the most common genes and DNA from the rows behind it. For this entry, the V and J calls and clone size follow TCRdb and not the study's own pipeline. The sample profile shows 17,000 or so distinct CDR3 sequences; approximately 6.2% of them were found once. The ten largest make up around 6.5% of the sample.

This sample's time point label indicates: sample taken at primary tumor resection. Samples were obtained from 72 patients with early-stage, untreated non-small cell lung cancer from the lung TRACERx cohort. TCR sequencing used whole RNA extracted from tumor and nontumor lung tissue, or from cryopreserved PBMC samples, without cell sorting. Only patients for whom sufficient RNA was available from at least two tumor regions were selected for TCR sequencing. Before being selected, tumor and adjacent nontumor lung specimens were reviewed by a lung pathologist. The receptor comes from a male donor with early-stage non-small cell lung cancer. Sequences were derived from lung tumor tissue, sampled at surgery. The rearrangement joined TRBV14 to TRBJ2-7, with the D gene uncertain. The DNA sequence is TGTGCCAGCAGCCAAGACAGACGCCCTAAGCTCTACGAGCAGTACTTC. This sequence encodes CASSQDRRPKLYEQYF.